The rows below give T cell receptor beta chains drawn from one sample of a study of T-cell reconstitution after alpha-beta-depleted transplantation in children. TCRdb processed the PCR reads anew with MiXCR; each CDR3 protein has one entry. The sample contains 300,000 to 400,000 distinct CDR3 sequences, 23% of which appear only once. The sample was PBMCs, mostly from graft donor cells, taken 180 days after TCRalphabeta/CD19-depleted stem cell transplant. Receptors were obtained from a male patient under 18 who had a stem cell transplant for acute lymphoblastic leukemia, so the T cells may come from the graft donor. CDR3s include the opening cysteine and the closing phenylalanine or tryptophan. D genes are given only for firm matches. Some rows have no size entry. The others give once, few or many, or a class for an expanded clone.

D	V	length	J	size	DNA	CDR3
NA	TRBV6-5	14	TRBJ2-7	NA	TGTGCCAGCAGTTACAGGCCCCTCGGGCACGAGCAGTACTTC	CASSYRPLGHEQYF
NA	TRBV7-2	14	TRBJ2-7	NA	TGTGCCAGCAGCCAACTAGAGATATCGGACGAGCAGTACTTC	CASSQLEISDEQYF
NA	TRBV15	16	TRBJ1-6	few	TGTGCCACCAGCAGAGATACCAGACTCGATAATTCACCCCTCCACTTT	CATSRDTRLDNSPLHF
NA	TRBV28	13	TRBJ1-5	many	TGTGCCAGCAGCTGGGACGGACCGCGGCCCCAGCATTTT	CASSWDGPRPQHF
NA	TRBV12-3/TRBV12-4	14	TRBJ2-3	many	TGTGCCAGCAGTTTATCCGGGAGCACAGATACGCAGTATTTT	CASSLSGSTDTQYF
TRBD2	TRBV20-1	14	TRBJ2-1	few	TGCAGTGCCCTAGCGGAGCTTCGCAGGAATGAGCAGTTCTTC	CSALAELRRNEQFF
TRBD1	TRBV20-1	13	TRBJ2-7	NA	TGCAGTGCTCCCGGGACAGGGGCCTACGAGCAGTACTTC	CSAPGTGAYEQYF
TRBD1	TRBV7-7	14	TRBJ1-1	NA	TGTGCCAGCAGCGCCGGGACAGGGACCACTGAAGCTTTCTTT	CASSAGTGTTEAFF
NA	TRBV9	14	TRBJ1-5	few	TGTGCCAGCAGCGCCAGGGCAGCGGATCAGCCCCAGCATTTT	CASSARAADQPQHF
NA	TRBV5-5	15	TRBJ2-1	few	TGTGCCAGCAGCCGCGTAGTGGTCTCCTACAATGAGCAGTTCTTC	CASSRVVVSYNEQFF
TRBD2	TRBV20-1	17	TRBJ2-1	NA	TGCAGTGCTAGGGAACTTACTAGCGGAAGGAATTACAATGAGCAGTTCTTC	CSARELTSGRNYNEQFF
NA	TRBV19	13	TRBJ1-1	few	TGTGCCAGTACCCCGTTGAGGGCGACTGAAGCTTTCTTT	CASTPLRATEAFF
NA	TRBV9	15	TRBJ2-7	few	TGTGCCAGCAGCGTAGTCCAAAGGGGAACCTACGAGCAGTACTTC	CASSVVQRGTYEQYF
TRBD1	TRBV12-3/TRBV12-4	16	TRBJ1-5	NA	TGTGCCAGCAGATCAGCGACAGGGGGCCCCAATCAGCCCCAGCATTTT	CASRSATGGPNQPQHF
TRBD1	TRBV28	16	TRBJ2-4	few	TGTGCCAGCAGTCCCCCCGGGACAGGGGGCTTTGGCATTCAGTACTTC	CASSPPGTGGFGIQYF
NA	TRBV5-6	16	TRBJ1-1	NA	TGTGCCAGCAGCTTACTGGGGGCTCAGGCGAACACTGAAGCTTTCTTT	CASSLLGAQANTEAFF
TRBD1	TRBV7-9	13	TRBJ2-7	NA	TGTGCCAGCTGGGGACAGAGCTCCTACGAGCAGTACTTC	CASWGQSSYEQYF
NA	TRBV7-9	13	TRBJ1-2	few	TGTGCCAGCAGTCAGGACAGCTTCTATGGCTACACCTTC	CASSQDSFYGYTF
NA	TRBV27	15	TRBJ2-3	NA	TGTGCCAGCAGTACCTTCGGGACTAGCACAGATACGCAGTATTTT	CASSTFGTSTDTQYF
NA	TRBV20-1	15	TRBJ2-7	few	TGCAGTGTTCCAACCTCGCCCTGGGTCCCCTACGAGCAGTACTTC	CSVPTSPWVPYEQYF
NA	TRBV5-1	15	TRBJ1-1	few	TGCGCCAGCAGCTTGGCCCAGGGAGAGGGCACTGAAGCTTTCTTT	CASSLAQGEGTEAFF
TRBD2	TRBV10-1	16	TRBJ2-3	NA	TGCGCCAGCAGCCCGGGACTAGCGGGCCTCACAGATACGCAGTATTTT	CASSPGLAGLTDTQYF
NA	TRBV28	12	TRBJ1-2	NA	TGTGCCAGCAGTTTAAAGCCCTATGGCTACACCTTC	CASSLKPYGYTF
NA	TRBV12-3/TRBV12-4	14	TRBJ1-4	NA	TGTGCCAGCAAAAGAAACAGGGCGGGAGAAAAACTGTTTTTT	CASKRNRAGEKLFF
TRBD2	TRBV10-3	15	TRBJ2-7	many	TGTGCCATCAGTTCGAGCGGGAGGGCCGCCCACGAGCAGTACTTC	CAISSSGRAAHEQYF
TRBD1	TRBV7-3	13	TRBJ1-5	few	TGTGCCAGCAGCTATTTTTTGGACAGGGCCCAGCATTTT	CASSYFLDRAQHF
TRBD2	TRBV4-2	15	TRBJ2-5	many	TGTGCCAGCAGCCAAGGGCTAGCGGGAGGGGAGACCCAGTACTTC	CASSQGLAGGETQYF